This is a list of T cell receptor beta chains from one sample in a study of blood T cell repertoires in COVID-19. Data came from immunoSEQ multiplex PCR; TCRdb stores just in-frame clones and leaves some out. Among hundreds of thousands of clones listed, 85% to 90% were seen once. Sequencing was done on a sample of peripheral blood. The origin of the receptors is a woman aged 18-30 years with acute or convalescent COVID-19. CDR3s include the opening cysteine and the closing phenylalanine or tryptophan. A D gene is named only where the DNA matches it firmly. Where a row states a size, it is once, few, many or the class of an expanded clone; other rows omit it.

size: -; D: -; J: TRBJ1-1; V: TRBV2; CDR3: CAAGGGLRNTEAFF; DNA: TGTGCCGCAGGAGGGGGACTAAGGAACACTGAAGCTTTCTTT
size: -; D: TRBD1; J: TRBJ2-1; V: TRBV5-5; CDR3: CASSWGTGKNEQFF; DNA: TGTGCCAGCAGTTGGGGGACAGGCAAGAATGAGCAGTTCTTC
size: -; D: TRBD1; J: TRBJ1-5; V: TRBV5-1; CDR3: CASSLQGDQPQHF; DNA: TGCGCCAGCAGCCTACAGGGGGACCAGCCCCAGCATTTT
size: -; D: -; J: TRBJ2-1; V: TRBV7-8; CDR3: CASSLQLRGSSYNEQFF; DNA: TGTGCCAGCAGCTTACAGTTGCGGGGTAGCTCCTACAATGAGCAGTTCTTC
size: -; D: -; J: TRBJ2-7; V: TRBV3-1/TRBV3-2; CDR3: CASSQTPNSQQYF; DNA: TGTGCCAGCAGCCAGACACCTAATTCGCAACAGTACTTC
size: -; D: -; J: TRBJ1-3; V: TRBV13; CDR3: CASSLVEGAVSGNTIYF; DNA: TGTGCCAGCAGCTTAGTGGAGGGAGCGGTATCGGGAAACACCATATATTTT
size: -; D: -; J: TRBJ1-1; V: TRBV19; CDR3: CASSTGSVTEAFF; DNA: TGTGCCAGTAGTACCGGGTCGGTTACTGAAGCTTTCTTT
size: -; D: TRBD1; J: TRBJ2-1; V: TRBV9; CDR3: CASSAGTGETDEQFF; DNA: TGTGCCAGCAGCGCCGGGACAGGCGAAACCGATGAGCAGTTCTTC
size: -; D: TRBD1; J: TRBJ1-1; V: TRBV20-1; CDR3: CSASPGQGVVNTEAFF; DNA: TGCAGTGCTAGTCCGGGACAGGGGGTTGTGAACACTGAAGCTTTCTTT
size: -; D: -; J: TRBJ2-2; V: TRBV3-1/TRBV3-2; CDR3: CASTPPGVNTGELFF; DNA: TGTGCCAGCACCCCCCCGGGGGTGAACACCGGGGAGCTGTTTTTT
size: -; D: TRBD1; J: TRBJ2-7; V: TRBV5-1; CDR3: CASSSPGQLSYEQYF; DNA: TGCGCCAGCAGCTCACCGGGACAGCTATCCTACGAGCAGTACTTC
size: -; D: -; J: TRBJ1-4; V: TRBV2; CDR3: CASSRIATNEKLFF; DNA: TGTGCCAGCAGTCGCATAGCAACTAATGAAAAACTGTTTTTT
size: -; D: -; J: TRBJ2-3; V: TRBV10-3; CDR3: CAISEQGGQDTQYF; DNA: TGTGCCATCAGTGAACAGGGCGGTCAAGATACGCAGTATTTT
size: -; D: -; J: TRBJ1-2; V: TRBV7-2; CDR3: CASSLGGGGLSGGYTF; DNA: TGTGCCAGCAGCTTAGGAGGGGGAGGGTTGTCTGGAGGCTACACCTTC
size: -; D: -; J: TRBJ1-2; V: TRBV18; CDR3: CASSPARHYGYTF; DNA: TGTGCCAGCTCACCCGCCAGGCACTATGGCTACACCTTC
size: -; D: TRBD1; J: TRBJ1-4; V: TRBV19; CDR3: CASKGGRVARKLFF; DNA: TGTGCCAGTAAAGGGGGCCGGGTGGCGAGGAAACTGTTTTTT
size: -; D: TRBD1; J: TRBJ1-1; V: TRBV5-4; CDR3: CASSLAGTGNTEAFF; DNA: TGTGCCAGCAGCTTGGCCGGGACAGGCAACACTGAAGCTTTCTTT
size: -; D: -; J: TRBJ1-1; V: TRBV11-3; CDR3: CASSLGAMNTEAFF; DNA: TGTGCCAGCAGCTTAGGGGCCATGAACACTGAAGCTTTCTTT
size: -; D: -; J: TRBJ1-3; V: TRBV10-3; CDR3: CAISESTVPGNTIYF; DNA: TGTGCCATCAGTGAGTCGACAGTACCTGGAAACACCATATATTTT
size: -; D: -; J: TRBJ1-1; V: TRBV30; CDR3: CAWSSRWSEAFF; DNA: TGTGCCTGGAGTTCCCGTTGGAGTGAAGCTTTCTTT
size: -; D: TRBD1; J: TRBJ1-2; V: TRBV15; CDR3: CATSRGGQGNYGYTF; DNA: TGTGCCACCAGCAGAGGGGGACAGGGGAACTATGGCTACACCTTC
size: -; D: -; J: TRBJ1-2; V: TRBV3-1/TRBV3-2; CDR3: CASSQESAGWYGYTF; DNA: TGTGCCAGCAGCCAAGAAAGTGCAGGGTGGTATGGCTACACCTTC
size: -; D: TRBD1; J: TRBJ1-1; V: TRBV30; CDR3: CAWSAGQGLNTEAFF; DNA: TGTGCCTGGAGTGCCGGACAGGGGTTGAACACTGAAGCTTTCTTT
size: -; D: -; J: TRBJ1-3; V: TRBV24-1; CDR3: CATSGPGHRGNTIYF; DNA: TGTGCCACCAGTGGCCCGGGACATCGGGGAAACACCATATATTTT
size: -; D: -; J: TRBJ1-5; V: TRBV7-8; CDR3: CASSPARVKGGNQPQHF; DNA: TGTGCCAGCAGCCCCGCACGTGTTAAGGGAGGCAATCAGCCCCAGCATTTT
size: once; D: -; J: TRBJ2-3; V: TRBV28; CDR3: CASSNMGFSPYF; DNA: TGTGCCAGCAGCAATATGGGCTTTTCGCCGTATTTT
size: -; D: -; J: TRBJ1-1; V: TRBV19; CDR3: CASSPGRGLTEAFF; DNA: TGTGCCAGTAGTCCGGGACGGGGGTTAACTGAAGCTTTCTTT
size: -; D: -; J: TRBJ2-7; V: TRBV7-2; CDR3: CASSLAPTYEQYF; DNA: TGTGCCAGCAGCTTAGCGCCGACTTACGAGCAGTACTTC
size: few; D: -; J: TRBJ1-5; V: TRBV7-2; CDR3: CASSNLQGPNQPQHF; DNA: TGTGCCAGCAGCAACTTACAGGGCCCCAATCAGCCCCAGCATTTT
size: -; D: -; J: TRBJ2-2; V: TRBV6-4; CDR3: CASSDGAAGELFF; DNA: TGTGCCAGCAGTGATGGCGCGGCTGGGGAGCTGTTTTTT
size: -; D: -; J: TRBJ2-7; V: TRBV3-1/TRBV3-2; CDR3: CASSQFTGSLSYEQYF; DNA: TGTGCCAGCAGCCAATTTACAGGGAGCCTCTCCTACGAGCAGTACTTC
size: -; D: -; J: TRBJ1-3; V: TRBV3-1/TRBV3-2; CDR3: CASSLGTTHSGNTIYF; DNA: TGTGCCAGCAGCCTCGGGACAACTCACTCTGGAAACACCATATATTTT